The T cell receptor (beta chain) under discussion was sequenced for a study of shared clonotypes between healthy human individuals. The CDR3 loop spans 15 amino acids. The V gene lost 2 bases and the J gene lost 1 base, with 8 bases spanning the gap. From germline, CDR1 is SNHLY and CDR2 FYNNEI. TCRdb's copy holds only in-frame clones and misses some; the assay was immunoSEQ multiplex PCR. Here the sample spans some 360,000 clones, more than 60% being singletons. The V and J genes are TRBV2 and TRBJ2-2; D is perhaps TRBD1 (6 bases). The sequencing sample was made of memory CD4+ T cells sorted from blood. Subset denoted: CD45RA-negative fraction. The sequence was collected from a man aged 25 to 45 in good health. DNA for the CDR3: TGTGCCAGCAGTGAACTAGGGGGGAACACCGGGGAGCTGTTTTTT. This codes for CASSELGGNTGELFF.